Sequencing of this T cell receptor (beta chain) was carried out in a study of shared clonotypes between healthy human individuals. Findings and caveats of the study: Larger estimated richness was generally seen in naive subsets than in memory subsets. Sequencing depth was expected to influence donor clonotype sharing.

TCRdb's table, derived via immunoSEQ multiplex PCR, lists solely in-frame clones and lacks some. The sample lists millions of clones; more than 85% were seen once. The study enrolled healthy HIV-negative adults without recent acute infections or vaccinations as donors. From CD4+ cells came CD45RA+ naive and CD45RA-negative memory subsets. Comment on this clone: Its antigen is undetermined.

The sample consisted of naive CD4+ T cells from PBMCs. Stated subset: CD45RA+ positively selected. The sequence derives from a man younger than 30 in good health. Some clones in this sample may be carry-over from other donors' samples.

In nucleotides, the CDR3 is TGCGCCAGCAGCTTGGGACCAATCGTAGGTGAAGCTTTCTTT. This translates into CASSLGPIVGEAFF. The chain recombines TRBV5-1 with TRBJ1-1, with D unclear. Trimming took 0 bases from V and 7 from J, leaving 13 bases between them. The length of the CDR3 is 14 residues. CDR1 and CDR2 (germline): SGHRS, YFSETQ.